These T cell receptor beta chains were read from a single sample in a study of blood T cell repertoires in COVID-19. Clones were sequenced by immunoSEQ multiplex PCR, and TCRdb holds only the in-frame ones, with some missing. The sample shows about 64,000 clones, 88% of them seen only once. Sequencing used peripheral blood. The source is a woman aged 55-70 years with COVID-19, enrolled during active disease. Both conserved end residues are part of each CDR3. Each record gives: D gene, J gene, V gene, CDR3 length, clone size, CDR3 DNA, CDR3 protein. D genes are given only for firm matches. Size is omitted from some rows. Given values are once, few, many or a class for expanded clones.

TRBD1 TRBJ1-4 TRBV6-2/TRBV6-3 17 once TGTGCCAGCAGTTCCGGACAGGGGGGACCAACTAATGAAAAACTGTTTTTT CASSSGQGGPTNEKLFF
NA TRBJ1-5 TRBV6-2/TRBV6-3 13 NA TGTGCCAGCAGTTACTCCCGCGCCTTGCCCCAGCATTTT CASSYSRALPQHF
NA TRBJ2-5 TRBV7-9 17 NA TGTGCCAGCAGCTTAAGTTTGACAGGCCTCCTCCAAGAGACCCAGTACTTC CASSLSLTGLLQETQYF
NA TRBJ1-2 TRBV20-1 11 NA TGCAGTGCTAGGCGTGACTATGGCTACACCTTC CSARRDYGYTF
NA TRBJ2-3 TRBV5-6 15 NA TGTGCCAGCAGCTCACCCGGGGGAGGAACAGATACGCAGTATTTT CASSSPGGGTDTQYF
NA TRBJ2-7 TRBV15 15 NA TGTGCCACCAGCACCCCAAGGGGACTCCCCCACGAGCAGTACTTC CATSTPRGLPHEQYF
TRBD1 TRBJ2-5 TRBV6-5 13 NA TGTGCCAGCAGTTGGACAGGGGTGGAGACCCAGTACTTC CASSWTGVETQYF
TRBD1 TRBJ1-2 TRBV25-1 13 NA TGTGCCAGTAAAAATCGGACAGGGGATGGCTACACCTTC CASKNRTGDGYTF
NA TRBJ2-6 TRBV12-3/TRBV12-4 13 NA TGTGCCAGCAGCTACTCTGGGGCCAACGTCCTGACTTTC CASSYSGANVLTF
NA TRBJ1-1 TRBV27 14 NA TGTGCCAGCAGTTTCGACGCGGGGAACACTGAAGCTTTCTTT CASSFDAGNTEAFF
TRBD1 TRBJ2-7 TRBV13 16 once TGTGCCAGCAGCTTGGTTCCCGGGACAGGACAATACGAGCAGTACTTC CASSLVPGTGQYEQYF
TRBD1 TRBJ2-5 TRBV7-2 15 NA TGTGCCAGCAGCTTAAGGGACAGGGTCCAAGAGACCCAGTACTTC CASSLRDRVQETQYF
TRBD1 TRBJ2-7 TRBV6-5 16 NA TGTGCCAGCAGTTACTCCGGACAGGGGGCCTCCTACGAGCAGTACTTC CASSYSGQGASYEQYF
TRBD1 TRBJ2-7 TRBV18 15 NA TGTGCCAGCTCGTGGGACAGGACGAGCTCCTACGAGCAGTACTTC CASSWDRTSSYEQYF
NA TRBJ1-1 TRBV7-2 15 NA TGTGCCAGCAGCGTTAGCTCGGGGGGGAACACTGAAGCTTTCTTT CASSVSSGGNTEAFF
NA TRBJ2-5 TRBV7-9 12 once TGTGCCAGCAGCTTTCAGTCAGAGACCCAGTACTTC CASSFQSETQYF
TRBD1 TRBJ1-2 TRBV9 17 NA TGTGCCAGCAGCGTAGGGACAGGGGGCCTAGGAAGCTATGGCTACACCTTC CASSVGTGGLGSYGYTF
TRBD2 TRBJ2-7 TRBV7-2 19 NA TGTGCCAGCAGCTTAGGTCGGCTAGCGGGAGCCTCCTCCACCTACGAGCAGTACTTC CASSLGRLAGASSTYEQYF
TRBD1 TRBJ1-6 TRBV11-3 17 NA TGTGCCAGCAGCGAGACCGGGACAGGGCCCTATAATTCACCCCTCCACTTT CASSETGTGPYNSPLHF
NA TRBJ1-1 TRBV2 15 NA TGTGCCAGCATCCCACCCGACGACAGGCGCACTGAAGCTTTCTTT CASIPPDDRRTEAFF
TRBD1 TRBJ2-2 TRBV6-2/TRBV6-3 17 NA TGTGCCAGCAGTTACCCCCGACAGGGAGTGAACACCGGGGAGCTGTTTTTT CASSYPRQGVNTGELFF
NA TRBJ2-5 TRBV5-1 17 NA TGCGCCAGCACCTGGGGGCGGGGGCCCCTCCCAGGGGAGACCCAGTACTTC CASTWGRGPLPGETQYF